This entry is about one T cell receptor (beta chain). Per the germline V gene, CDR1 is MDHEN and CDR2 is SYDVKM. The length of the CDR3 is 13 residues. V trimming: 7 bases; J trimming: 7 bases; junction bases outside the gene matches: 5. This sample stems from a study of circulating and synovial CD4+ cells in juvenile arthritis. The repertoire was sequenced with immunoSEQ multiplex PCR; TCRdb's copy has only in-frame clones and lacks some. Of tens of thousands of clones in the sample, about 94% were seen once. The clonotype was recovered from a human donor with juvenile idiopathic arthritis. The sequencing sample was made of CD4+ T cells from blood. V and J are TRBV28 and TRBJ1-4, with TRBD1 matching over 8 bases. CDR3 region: CASNDRGIEKLFF. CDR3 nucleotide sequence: TGTGCCAGCAACGACAGGGGAATTGAAAAACTGTTTTTT.